The TCR beta chain under discussion was sequenced for a study of blood T cell repertoires in COVID-19. Turning to the study itself: Samples came from the United States, Italy and Spain, spanning acute and convalescent COVID-19. Sources were T cells, B-cell-depleted T cells, or PBMCs; the material itself was cDNA or gDNA.

The CDR3 is 20 residues long. Study processing details: Counts of nucleated cells, estimated from reference gene primer amplification, were obtained. Using immunoSEQ multiplex PCR, the repertoire was profiled, and TCRdb retains in-frame clones only, with some absent. V, J and clone size derive from that table, while D and trimming were established from the DNA sequence. The sample has approximately 63,000 clones, around 80% seen once. This sequence was found in a woman between 65 and 79 years old with acute or convalescent COVID-19. The J gene is TRBJ1-2, the V gene TRBV21-1; TRBD1 was called by the table and not checked on the DNA. TRBV21-1 is a recognized pseudogene. Input material: peripheral blood. For the CDR3, the DNA is TGTGCCAGCAGCAGTAAGACTGGTCTGGGCCGGGACAGGGAGTTCTATGGCTACACCTTC. Translation gives CASSSKTGLGRDREFYGYTF.